This T cell receptor beta chain derives from a study of cytomegalovirus exposure and HLA in healthy donors (dated by TCRdb to 2017 to 2019). Regarding the complete study: A later analysis indicated that the roughly 130 validation repertoires were generated on the platform also employed for the approximately 700 repertoires of the first cohort. The aim of the study was to test whether cataloging public T cell receptors could identify signatures of past pathogen exposure. Along with the approximately 620-subject first cohort, a separate validation cohort of approximately 110 different subjects was used. High-throughput TCR immunosequencing, statistical association of individual TCRs with disease status, and machine learning were combined to predict cytomegalovirus infection status.

Libraries were built with the immunoSEQ multiplex PCR assay. Concerning the study's data processing: A statistical classification framework was developed to diagnose cytomegalovirus status using the catalog of TCR beta chain sequences. TCRdb provides this immuneACCESS table in a form limited to in-frame rearrangements. Some clones are lacking; in checked studies, under half of them reflect an unresolved V gene, and why the rest are absent is not known. V, J and clone size are taken as reported in that table, and D and trimming were inferred from the DNA itself. The sample table shows roughly 200,000 clones, and roughly 81% are seen once. The top ten hold less than 1.5% of the sample. The germline V gene sets CDR1 to MNHNS and CDR2 to SASEGT. CDR3 length: 17 amino acids, cysteine to phenylalanine. The retained sequence is limited to the CDR3, 51 bases, with the frame set at the first base. V is shortened by 1 base, J by 0 bases, and the region joining them spans 10 bases.

Worth noting for this clone: Its antigen remains undetermined. It has no much larger one-base neighbor in the sample; base qualities were not kept.

Donors formed part of the validation cohort, which comprised 95 to 150 subjects and was distinct from the first cohort of under 750 subjects. Overall results and qualifications from the work: Cytomegalovirus status was reported to be diagnosed by the classifier with high specificity and sensitivity in both the original and validation cohorts. In a later analysis, TCRs clustered in the first cohort were found to also tend to co-occur in the 120 validation repertoires, with approximately 94% of cluster scores above 0. The authors suggested that the approach could potentially be generalized to other disease states and immunological phenotypes. The validation cohort had no HLA typing available for a later analysis, so co-occurrence within that cohort was assessed over all 120 or so repertoires. Across donors, most TCR sequences were observed very rarely, whereas some public TCRs were present in many individuals. The study gave a list of more than 150 TCR beta chains associated with cytomegalovirus. Three of the identified cytomegalovirus-associated TCR beta chains were confirmed in vitro to be specific for cytomegalovirus antigens.

Sequencing used PBMCs. The sequence was obtained from a woman aged 30 to 39 in good health and CMV-seronegative. This receptor chain uses TRBV6-1 and TRBJ1-6; the D gene cannot be named for sure. The CDR3 protein is CASSEDGVSSYNSPLHF. The bases read TGTGCCAGCAGTGAAGACGGGGTGAGCTCCTATAATTCACCCCTCCACTTT.